Each of the 17 T cell receptor beta chains below was sequenced from the same sample in a study of T-cell memory formation after mild COVID-19. One entry per CDR3 protein results from TCRdb running MiXCR on the 5' RACE reads. The sample carries fewer than 95,000 distinct CDR3 sequences, roughly 15% recorded once. The sequencing input was PBMCs or a T cell subset sorted from them (not recorded which). The receptor set was obtained from a man between 18 and 29 years old who had mild COVID-19 (a few samples of this study predate the infection). Cell type and time point are not known.

This sequence joins TRBV11-2 and TRBJ2-5; 7 nucleotides align to TRBD2. The CDR3 is made up of 16 amino acids. V was clipped by 3 bases and J by 5 bases; unmatched bases: 12. Germline V lookup: CDR1 SGHAT, CDR2 FQNNGV. The chain's CDR3 is CASSLGGGRAMETQYF. The DNA for the CDR3 is TGTGCCAGCAGCTTGGGAGGAGGGAGGGCCATGGAGACCCAGTACTTC.

This clonotype occurred a few times. This CDR3 is CASRPTDREKNIQYF. The CDR3, as DNA: TGTGCCAGCAGGCCCACGGACAGGGAGAAGAACATTCAGTACTTC. The chain uses TRBV6-2 or TRBV6-3 and TRBJ2-4; 8 bases are shared with TRBD1. J gave up 7 bases and V 6 bases, and 11 bases lay outside the gene matches. This CDR3 spans 15 amino acids. Germline values: CDR1 MNHEY, CDR2 SVGEGT.

V and J are TRBV5-5 and TRBJ2-1, with 7 bases lining up with TRBD2. Trimming at V came to 4 bases and at J to 5 bases, leaving 9 bases not matched to a gene. The CDR3 runs 15 residues. Germline values: CDR1 SGHKS, CDR2 YYEKEE (reference sequence). CDR3: CASSLWGGIHNEQFF. CDR3 nucleotides: TGTGCCAGCAGCCTCTGGGGGGGGATTCACAATGAGCAGTTCTTC.

The chain joins TRBV9 to TRBJ2-7; 8 bases align to TRBD2. This CDR3 region has 15 residues. Losses at the gene ends were 0 bases for V and 3 bases for J; bases not matched to a gene: 5. Germline values: CDR1 SGDLS, CDR2 YYNGEE. CDR3 nucleotides: TGTGCCAGCAGCGTAGAGGCGGGGGGCGTCTACGAGCAGTACTTC. Protein product: CASSVEAGGVYEQYF.

The chain joins TRBV6-5 to TRBJ2-5; 7 nucleotides align to TRBD2. J gave up 4 bases and V 2 bases, and 10 bases lay outside the gene matches. The germline CDR1 and CDR2 sequences are MNHEY and SVGAGI. This CDR3 contains 16 residues. The CDR3: CASSYTWGGSAETQYF. CDR3 DNA sequence: TGTGCCAGCAGTTACACATGGGGGGGGTCCGCAGAGACCCAGTACTTC.

This clonotype was seen more than once but under ten times. The chain links TRBV6-5 to TRBJ2-1; TRBD2 aligns across 11 bases. This CDR3 is built from 15 residues. V gave up 5 bases and J gave up 8 bases; unmatched junction bases: 8. Germline assignment: CDR1 MNHEY and CDR2 SVGAGI. The CDR3 nucleotides read TGTGCCAGCAGTAGTAGCGGGGGGGCCTCCGATGAGCAGTTCTTC. It yields the protein CASSSSGGASDEQFF.

This clonotype was detected only a few times. The DNA of the CDR3 is TGTGCCAGCAGCCCTTGGGACGGCAGTAGCAATCAGCCCCAGCATTTT. Translated, it gives CASSPWDGSSNQPQHF. The gene calls are TRBV6-2 or TRBV6-3 and TRBJ1-5, with D perhaps TRBD1 (5 bases). The CDR3 covers 16 residues. The V end was cut by 6 bases, the J end by 0 bases, with 15 bases between. Per the germline V gene, CDR1 is MNHEY and CDR2 is SVGEGT.

This clonotype was counted once. This sequence joins TRBV7-2 and TRBJ2-5; 7 bases fit TRBD1. Per germline, CDR1 SGHTA and CDR2 FQGNSA. With 6 bases clipped from V and 5 bases from J, the junction kept 12 bases outside the gene matches. This CDR3 has 15 amino acids. The CDR3 DNA reads TGTGCCAGCAGACTACAGGGGTTCCGCATGGAGACCCAGTACTTC. Translation: CASRLQGFRMETQYF.

This clonotype showed up many times. The V gene is TRBV5-5, the J gene TRBJ1-2, with a weak D call TRBD1 (6 bases). Looked up from germline, CDR1 is SGHKS and CDR2 is YYEKEE (reference sequence). The germline V and J ends were trimmed by 0 bases and 0 bases, with 15 bases remaining between them. This CDR3 contains 17 residues. CDR3 DNA sequence: TGTGCCAGCAGCTTGGATAGGGGGACGGGAGCTAACTATGGCTACACCTTC. Its translation: CASSLDRGTGANYGYTF.

This chain links TRBV5-1 with TRBJ2-5; 13 nucleotides agree with TRBD2. Trimming at V came to 3 bases and at J to 0 bases, leaving 8 bases not matched to a gene. The CDR3 is 18 residues long. Germline CDR1 SGHRS, CDR2 YFSETQ. The CDR3 spells CASSSFPGLAGYQETQYF. The CDR3 DNA reads TGCGCCAGCAGCTCGTTTCCGGGACTAGCGGGGTACCAAGAGACCCAGTACTTC.

The sample holds a few counts of this clonotype. The rearrangement links TRBV12-3 or TRBV12-4 to TRBJ1-2, with D possibly being TRBD1 (5 bases). V was shortened by 5 bases and J by 2 bases, with 9 bases between the two germline ends. The CDR3 is made up of 13 amino acids. CDR3 in amino acids: CASSPGENYGYTF. CDR3 DNA: TGTGCCAGCAGTCCGGGGGAGAACTATGGCTACACCTTC.

Ten or more counts support this clonotype. This sequence joins TRBV9 and TRBJ2-3; possibly TRBD2 for D (6 bases). This CDR3 contains 12 residues. V was pared by 3 bases and J by 6 bases, with 8 bases between. Germline lookup yields CDR1 SGDLS and CDR2 YYNGEE. This CDR3 reads CASSEGGDTQYF. CDR3 in DNA: TGTGCCAGCAGCGAAGGAGGGGATACGCAGTATTTT.

The V and J genes are TRBV5-1 and TRBJ2-3; 7 bases fit TRBD1. V gave up 0 bases and J gave up 3 bases; unmatched junction bases: 4. The germline gives CDR1 SGHRS, CDR2 YFSETQ. The CDR3 consists of 15 residues. DNA of the CDR3: TGCGCCAGCAGCTTGGAGGGGGCGCCGACAGATACGCAGTATTTT. It is translated as CASSLEGAPTDTQYF. Based on the CDR3 plus reference TRBV5-1 and TRBJ2-3, the full variable domain is KAGVTQTPRYLIKTRGQQVTLSCSPISGHRSVSWYQQTPGQGLQFLFEYFSETQRNKGNFPGRFSGRQFSNSRSEMNVSTLELGDSALYLCASSLEGAPTDTQYFGPGTRLTVL.

This clonotype is judged medium-sized. The rearrangement joins TRBV5-1 to TRBJ1-1, with D tentatively TRBD1 (5 bases). Germline assignment: CDR1 SGHRS and CDR2 YFSETQ. CDR3 length equals 16 residues. Trimming left V 3 bases short and J 1 base short, with 16 bases between. The CDR3 spells CASSSPRTLSNTEAFF. The CDR3 region has the DNA TGCGCCAGCAGCTCCCCCCGGACACTTTCGAACACTGAAGCTTTCTTT.

V gene TRBV7-3 combines with J gene TRBJ2-1; no definite D call. Germline loops: CDR1 SGHTA, CDR2 FQGTGA. The CDR3 extends over 13 amino acids. Trimming left V 2 bases short and J 3 bases short, with 5 bases between. CDR3 nucleotide sequence: TGTGCCAGCAGCTTAGAAAACTACAATGAGCAGTTCTTC. Translated: CASSLENYNEQFF.

The chain has TRBV6-5 and TRBJ2-3; TRBD2 matches at 8 bases. Germline-derived CDR1 and CDR2 are MNHEY and SVGAGI. Trimming took 5 bases from V and 0 from J; bases not matched to a gene: 4. There are 15 residues in the CDR3. CDR3 protein: CASSPGLGSTDTQYF. The CDR3 DNA is TGTGCCAGCAGTCCGGGACTAGGGAGCACAGATACGCAGTATTTT.

The V call is TRBV27, the J call TRBJ2-7; 8 bases match TRBD1. V dropped 3 bases and J dropped 4; count of bases not matched to a gene: 11. The CDR3 contains 16 residues. Germline V lookup: CDR1 MNHEY, CDR2 SMNVEV (reference sequence). The CDR3 protein is CASSFTGTGLFYEQYF. The DNA for the CDR3 is TGTGCCAGCAGTTTTACCGGGACAGGACTATTTTACGAGCAGTACTTC.